These 12 T cell receptor beta chains were sequenced from one sample in a study of cytomegalovirus exposure and HLA in healthy donors. Some clones are missing from TCRdb's copy, which holds only in-frame ones; the method was immunoSEQ multiplex PCR. Among more than 140,000 clones listed, approximately 88% were seen once. Sample: PBMCs. These receptors all come from a woman aged 18-30 years in good health and CMV-seropositive.

V is TRBV5-4 and J is TRBJ2-3; maybe TRBD1 (6 bases). V was clipped by 5 bases and J by 1 base, with 17 bases between them. This CDR3 comprises 16 residues. CDR1 is SGHNT, CDR2 YYREEE, per germline (reference sequence). CDR3 sequence (DNA): TGTGCCAGCAGTTTGACCCAGGGGAAGGGCACAGATACGCAGTATTTT. Protein sequence: CASSLTQGKGTDTQYF.

In this sample, this clone turned up once. The J gene is TRBJ2-7, the V gene TRBV18; 7 bases align to TRBD1. J gave up 5 bases and V 0 bases, and 7 bases lay outside the gene matches. CDR1 and CDR2 from the germline V gene are KGHSH and LQKENI. The CDR3 is made up of 15 amino acids. The CDR3 nucleotides read TGTGCCAGCTCACCACCTGGGACAGCTTGGCACGAGCAGTACTTC. The encoded protein is CASSPPGTAWHEQYF.

The rearrangement joins TRBV6-1 to TRBJ2-1; 8 nucleotides match TRBD2. After removal of 4 bases from V and 4 bases from J, the junction contained 9 bases not matched to a gene. Germline V gene lookup returns CDR1 MNHNS and CDR2 SASEGT. The CDR3 is 16 amino acids. The CDR3 sequence: CASSASTSGRYNEQFF. The CDR3 bases are TGTGCCAGCAGTGCCTCCACTAGCGGACGTTACAATGAGCAGTTCTTC.

The chain joins TRBV4-1 to TRBJ2-7, with a weak D call TRBD1 (5 bases). The length of the CDR3 is 14 residues. V lost 4 bases to trimming and J lost 0 bases, with 10 bases between them. Germline assignment: CDR1 MGHRA and CDR2 YSYEKL. The CDR3 DNA reads as TGCGCCAGCAGCCCCTTGACAGCCTCCTACGAGCAGTACTTC. It translates to CASSPLTASYEQYF.

This chain links TRBV25-1 with TRBJ1-2; D unresolved. This CDR3 contains 13 residues. V was trimmed by 1 base and J by 9 bases, leaving 12 bases between them. From germline, CDR1 is MGHDK and CDR2 SYGVNS. The CDR3, as DNA: TGTGCCAGCAGTGAATTATCGAGGCTTAGCTACACCTTC. Translated, it gives CASSELSRLSYTF.

This rearrangement joins TRBV10-3 to TRBJ2-1, with TRBD1 matching over 9 bases. CDR1 and CDR2 from the germline V gene are ENHRY and SYGVKD. This CDR3 is built from 15 residues. The V gene end was trimmed by 2 bases and the J gene end by 7 bases; junction bases not matched to a gene: 6. The CDR3 sequence: CAISEAQGAGNEQFF. CDR3 coding DNA: TGTGCCATCAGTGAGGCACAGGGGGCGGGAAATGAGCAGTTCTTC.

The chain has TRBV4-3 and TRBJ2-3; possibly TRBD1 for D (6 bases). The germline gives CDR1 LGHNA, CDR2 YSLEER. This CDR3 is 14 amino acids long. The V end was cut by 4 bases, the J end by 6 bases, with 14 bases between. This chain's CDR3 is CASSPATQGDTQYF. CDR3 DNA: TGCGCCAGCAGCCCCGCTACTCAGGGGGATACGCAGTATTTT.

V is TRBV29-1 and J is TRBJ2-7; 8 bases line up with TRBD2. The ends lost 4 bases at V and 1 base at J; junction bases unmatched: 9. The CDR3 has 15 residues. Germline CDR1 SQVTM, CDR2 ANQGSEA. The CDR3 coding sequence is TGCAGCGTTGGCGGGGGGCTCCCATCTTCCTACGAGCAGTACTTC. Translated, it gives CSVGGGLPSSYEQYF.

This chain uses TRBV27 with TRBJ2-7; 9 bases agree with TRBD1. The V segment lost 2 bases and the J segment 8 bases; nucleotides outside the gene matches: 13. The CDR3 contains 16 residues. Germline CDR1 MNHEY, CDR2 SMNVEV (reference sequence). CDR3 DNA sequence: TGTGCCAGCAGTTTAGTTACAGGACAGGGGAGTACTAAGCAGTACTTC. Amino acid sequence: CASSLVTGQGSTKQYF.

In this sample, this clone turned up once. The chain carries TRBV19 and TRBJ2-2; D may be TRBD2 (5 bases). The CDR3 covers 15 residues. Trimming cost V 3 bases and J 2 bases, with 10 bases left between them. The germline gives CDR1 LNHDA, CDR2 SQIVND (reference sequence). This CDR3 is CASSITGLNTGELFF. The CDR3 DNA is TGTGCCAGTAGTATTACGGGATTAAACACCGGGGAGCTGTTTTTT.

This clone was counted once. Here the CDR3 DNA reads TGTGCCAGCTCCATAGTCGGGACAAACACCGGGGAGCTGTTTTTT. Protein sequence: CASSIVGTNTGELFF. The chain recombines TRBV6-1 with TRBJ2-2; the D gene is possibly TRBD1 (6 bases). The V and J ends lost 8 bases and 2 bases respectively, with 15 bases between them. The germline V gene has CDR1 MNHNS and CDR2 SASEGT. This CDR3 has 15 amino acids.

This chain joins TRBV6-5 and TRBJ2-7, with D uncertain. The CDR3 length is 15 residues. Trimming removed 9 bases from V and 6 bases from J, with 24 bases in between. Germline-derived CDR1 and CDR2 are MNHEY and SVGAGI. As DNA, the CDR3 is TGTGCCAGTTCCTCCCGATCCAGTTACAGCCCCGAGCAGTACTTC. Translating it yields CASSSRSSYSPEQYF.